The TCR beta chain under discussion was sequenced for a study of cytomegalovirus exposure and HLA in healthy donors (dated by TCRdb to about 2017). For context, the study as a whole: In an earlier analysis of some 610 of the donors, 250 to 350 Gb of sequence data and approximately 100 million unique TCR beta sequences from about 179 million T cells were reported. Every discovery cohort repertoire had been produced on one sequencing platform. Using immunosequencing, the study profiled T cell repertoires from 666 subjects and related those repertoires to cytomegalovirus serostatus. Along with the approximately 650-subject first cohort, a separate validation cohort of roughly 110 different subjects was used. To study patterns of TCR occurrence, a later analysis re-analyzed previously published TCR beta repertoires from 666 donors and added high-resolution HLA genotyping. In an earlier analysis of roughly 600 of the donors, high-throughput TCR beta sequencing was used to judge whether each TCR beta V gene segment behaved as functional or pseudogenic. Donor age, sex, ethnicity and CMV serostatus were compiled together with the repertoire data. To predict cytomegalovirus infection status, the study combined high-throughput TCR immunosequencing, statistical association of individual TCRs with disease status, and machine learning. Both class I and class II loci were covered by HLA typing, at four-digit resolution. Across about 370 genotyped donors of the cohort, an average of about 240,000 unique TCR beta nucleotide sequences per donor were sequenced, and roughly a sixth of those sequences were non-productive. The study was designed to test whether signatures of past pathogen exposure could be identified by cataloging public T cell receptors. An early release that covered some 640 HLA-typed donors contained 300 to 350 gigabases of sequencing data and about 84 million unique TCR sequences. A later genetic analysis used genome-wide SNP genotypes for about 65% of the roughly 700 donors, treating that subset as a discovery cohort. Rather than using new phenotypic data, the later analysis identified candidate immune exposures from TCR beta sequences and from how often those sequences occurred across donors. The genetic ancestry cluster associated with self-reported Caucasian donors included around four fifths of the approximately 430 genotyped donors. Four to six DR-DQ haplotypes were handled as single units for association and clustering because linkage in the cohort was strong. The number of donors typed differed by locus, with roughly 620-640 for A, B, C, DRB1 and DQB1, around 500 for DQA1, 606 for DPA1, and over 400 for DPB1.

This clone was seen a single time. Its cognate antigen has yet to be identified. No much larger clone exists at a distance of one base, and base qualities are not known. The protocol used for the library was the immunoSEQ multiplex PCR assay. A mixture of 60 forward primers for TCR Vbeta segments and 13 reverse primers for TCR Jbeta segments was used in the multiplex PCR. A multiplex PCR assay on genomic DNA amplified the CDR3 region of rearranged TCR beta genes. The Illumina HiSeq System was used to sequence the amplified TCR beta libraries as 87-base-pair reads. The study's processing was this. A later analysis counted tens of millions of unique TCR beta chains across the 666 repertoires, and roughly 11 million of these chains were shared by at least two donors. Raw reads were error-corrected and collapsed into unique sequences with a nearest-neighbor algorithm that merged closely related sequences to remove PCR and sequencing errors. Alignment of CDR3 sequences to IMGT reference sequences was used to assign V, D and J gene segments. For a sequence to be retained, a match of at least six nucleotides to both a V gene segment and a J gene segment was required. A rearrangement was called productive if the CDR3 had no stop codons and remained in frame with V and J, and every other rearrangement was called non-productive. Following IMGT convention, CDR3 was defined as the stretch from the second conserved V-encoded cysteine up to the conserved J-encoded phenylalanine. The earlier analysis of 500 to 600 of the donors excluded sequences that lacked an unambiguous match to a single V gene segment. An earlier analysis of about 600 of the donors called V segments functional above 56.7% productive rearrangements and segregating when the between-donor standard deviation exceeded 5%. A statistical classification framework was built for diagnosing cytomegalovirus status from the catalog of TCR beta chain sequences. In a later analysis, TCR nucleotide sequences were compared against IMGT/GENE-DB human TR gene sequences so that V and J genes could be assigned. In a later analysis, CDR3 sequences and most-parsimonious VDJ recombination scenarios were assigned using the TCRdist pipeline. In a later analysis, every TCR beta chain was defined by the combination of its CDR3 amino acid sequence and its V-gene family, and reads without a unique V-gene family were dropped. To address suspected cross-contamination and a sequencing artifact, a later analysis removed 550 to 750 highly shared, low-generation-probability nucleotide sequences. A later analysis calculated a clonal expansion index for each public chain from normalized within-repertoire ranks of inferred template counts. In a later analysis, generation probabilities were computed with a VDJ recombination model fitted to out-of-frame rearrangements, and the resulting probabilities were checked against IGoR. In a later analysis, TCR-TCR, TCR-HLA and TCR-CMV co-occurrence was scored with hypergeometric tests, and a repertoire-size bias correction was applied to TCR pairs. False discovery rates were estimated in a later analysis by permuting HLA or CMV assignments 20 times. In a later analysis, co-occurring TCRs were grouped using DBSCAN, with TCRdist sequence similarity added in when clustering inside HLA-allele-positive subsets. Repertoires with fewer than 30,000 or more than 120,000 public chains were left out of co-occurrence clustering, as were about five repertoires with anomalous nucleotide sharing. The table comes from immuneACCESS by way of TCRdb, which keeps in-frame sequences with V and J called. Part of the clones is missing from these tables; in studies checked, under half for an unresolved V gene and the rest for unknown reasons. V, J and clone size are those of that table, while D and trimming were read from the DNA. Within this sample are 150,000 to 200,000 clones, with almost 80% of them counted one time only. Of the sample, roughly an eighth is held by the ten largest clones.

The cohort consisted of approximately 690 healthy bone marrow donors. Cohort members were all nominally healthy when sampled, although unrecorded immune exposures were likely present. The donor was CMV seropositive and was included in the group of approximately 310 seropositive cohort members. A peripheral blood sample was collected from each donor, and TCR beta sequencing was performed on peripheral blood mononuclear cells. Genomic DNA extraction from the blood cell samples was performed with the Qiagen DNeasy Blood Extraction Kit. Points the paper makes about the study in general: Because counts were too low, approximately 18 rarely observed V segments, including chromosome 9 orphons, were excluded from the earlier analysis of some 540 of the donors. Sequencing depth was assumed to be roughly uniform across donors in the presence/absence analyses, though that assumption may not hold. An earlier analysis of 587 of the donors showed that most TCR beta V segments appeared in productive rearrangements either about 90% or about 30% of the time, which broadly matched IMGT annotations. Linkage disequilibrium might explain the correlated functional status among segregating V segments, but an unknown experimental factor could not be excluded. Most CMV-associated TCR beta chains appeared to be HLA-restricted in a later analysis, and the HLA associations seemed to be driven largely by CMV exposure. A cluster of highly shared sequence variants was judged likely to represent a technical artifact of the sequencing pipeline. In a later genetic analysis, fewer N-insertions in productive TCRs were reported among donors in an Asian-associated ancestry cluster than the roughly 640-donor mean. Specific HLA alleles were associated with some 15,000 TCR beta sequences at a false discovery rate of 0.05 in a later analysis. According to the authors, the approach could potentially be generalized to other disease states and immunological phenotypes. Across donors, most TCR sequences were observed very rarely, whereas some public TCRs were present in many individuals. Because HLA typing was unavailable for some donors at each locus, only the typed subset was used in association tests. Only TCR beta chains were sequenced in this cohort, and the absence of alpha or paired-chain data limited detectable features. In a later analysis, the rate of TCR association differed among HLA loci, with DRB1 alleles having the most associated TCRs and HLA-C alleles having the fewest. The only immune exposure information available for the cohort was CMV serostatus. Some IMGT-functional V segments, including TRBV6-2 and TRBV6-3, could not be told apart with the 87-base-pair reads, so those segments were excluded. Several of the top co-occurrence clusters appeared to be linked to parvovirus B19, influenza, CMV and Epstein-Barr virus, according to a later analysis. In vitro tests confirmed that three of the cytomegalovirus-associated TCR beta chains recognize cytomegalovirus antigens. A total of around 150 TCR beta chains were listed by the study as associated with cytomegalovirus. V-gene and J-gene trimming of TCR beta chains was associated with a missense DCLRE1C variant in a later genetic analysis, and the association was replicated in an independent cohort. A further reported finding was that TCR beta sequences accurately predicted the HLA-A and HLA-B alleles for most subjects in the first cohort. In a later analysis, HLA-associated TCR beta chains were found to be more clonally expanded and to have lower generation probabilities than equally common non-associated chains. Strong co-occurrence of HLA alleles, especially DR and DQ, made assigning TCR associations to individual alleles difficult. The classifier was reported to diagnose cytomegalovirus status with high specificity and sensitivity in both the original cohort and the validation cohort.

As encoded in the germline V gene, CDR1 is SGHDT while CDR2 is YYEEEE. The CDR3 sequence holds 14 residues, the cysteine and phenylalanine included. Kept here is only the CDR3 DNA, which spans 42 bases and is read in frame from base 1. Germline trimming: 0 bases from V, 8 bases from J; junction bases outside gene matches: 0. The specimen was PBMCs. Recombination connected TRBV5-6 to TRBJ1-6, and TRBD1 matches 9 of the central bases. The TCR sequence derives from a man in his forties or fifties in good health and CMV-seropositive. The CDR3 loop reads CASSLGTGDSPLHF. In nucleotides, the sequence is TGTGCCAGCAGCTTGGGGACAGGGGATTCACCCCTCCACTTT.